The 27 T cell receptor beta chains in this list originate from one sample, sequenced in a study of cytotoxic CD8 clonotypes in ibrutinib-treated CLL. Some clones are missing from TCRdb's copy, which holds only in-frame ones; the method was immunoSEQ multiplex PCR. The table shows roughly 190,000 clones, with around 72% occurring only once. Source: PBMCs, taken after 24 months of ibrutinib treatment. All receptors come from a human donor with chronic lymphocytic leukemia.

The V gene is TRBV9, the J gene TRBJ1-1; TRBD1 is a possible D gene (6 bases). Germline V gives CDR1 SGDLS, CDR2 YYNGEE. Trimming removed 4 bases at V and 11 bases at J, with 15 bases between. This CDR3 spans 12 amino acids. CDR3 in DNA: TGTGCCAGCAGCCTCCAGGCAGGGGATGCTTTCTTT. Amino acids: CASSLQAGDAFF.

The V call is TRBV5-6, the J call TRBJ1-3; no clear D gene. V gave up 4 bases and J gave up 4 bases, with 6 bases separating them. Germline values: CDR1 SGHDT, CDR2 YYEEEE. The CDR3 loop spans 12 amino acids. CDR3 sequence reads: CASSAWGNTIYF. The CDR3 nucleotides read TGTGCCAGCAGCGCGTGGGGAAACACCATATATTTT. Using reference TRBV5-6 and TRBJ1-3 for the parts outside the CDR3, the full variable domain is DAGVTQSPTHLIKTRGQQVTLRCSPKSGHDTVSWYQQALGQGPQFIFQYYEEEERQRGNFPDRFSGHQFPNYSSELNVNALLLGDSALYLCASSAWGNTIYFGEGSWLTVV.

This clone has more than one count but fewer than ten. The J gene is TRBJ2-1, the V gene TRBV5-1; TRBD2 might be the D (6 bases). Looked up from germline, CDR1 is SGHRS and CDR2 is YFSETQ. V was pared by 0 bases and J by 3 bases, with 10 bases between. The CDR3 totals 15 residues. CDR3: CASSLVPTSYNEQFF. The CDR3 bases are TGCGCCAGCAGCTTGGTCCCGACTAGCTACAATGAGCAGTTCTTC.

This chain links TRBV7-2 with TRBJ2-2, with D unresolved. This CDR3 is 15 amino acids long. Germline CDR1 is SGHTA and CDR2 is FQGNSA. With 1 base removed from V and 4 bases from J, the gap between germline ends came to 10 bases. CDR3 sequence reads: CASSLVRSSTGELFF. The CDR3 DNA reads as TGTGCCAGCAGCTTAGTCCGCTCCAGCACCGGGGAGCTGTTTTTT. Full variable domain (missing parts from reference TRBV7-2 and TRBJ2-2): GAGVSQSPSNKVTEKGKDVELRCDPISGHTALYWYRQSLGQGLEFLIYFQGNSAPDKSGLPSDRFSAERTGGSVSTLTIQRTQQEDSAVYLCASSLVRSSTGELFFGEGSRLTVL.

V and J are TRBV29-1 and TRBJ2-1, with 10 positions matching TRBD1. Germline CDR1 is SQVTM and CDR2 is ANQGSEA. With V trimmed by 2 bases and J by 7 bases, 5 bases remained unmatched. This CDR3 spans 14 amino acids. This chain's CDR3 is CSVETGTGVNEQFF. CDR3 sequence (DNA): TGCAGCGTTGAAACCGGGACAGGGGTTAATGAGCAGTTCTTC.

The rearrangement joins TRBV27 to TRBJ2-6; 7 positions agree with TRBD1. Germline values: CDR1 MNHEY, CDR2 SMNVEV (reference sequence). The CDR3 runs 16 residues. The J segment lost 2 bases and the V segment lost 6 bases, leaving 7 bases of the junction unmatched. CDR3 in amino acids: CASSFDRVTGANVLTF. CDR3 DNA sequence: TGTGCCAGCAGCTTCGACAGGGTCACTGGGGCCAACGTCCTGACTTTC. The variable domain in full, with the rest retrieved from reference TRBV27 and TRBJ2-6, is EAQVTQNPRYLITVTGKKLTVTCSQNMNHEYMSWYRQDPGLGLRQIYYSMNVEVTDKGDVPEGYKVSRKEKRNFPLILESPSPNQTSLYFCASSFDRVTGANVLTFGAGSRLTVL.

This chain joins TRBV20-1 and TRBJ2-3; 9 bases agree with TRBD1. Germline V gives CDR1 DFQATT, CDR2 SNEGSKA (reference sequence). The trim removed 8 bases at V and 15 bases at J, leaving 6 bases unmatched. This CDR3 spans 9 amino acids. The CDR3 DNA sequence: TGCAGTCCCGGACAGGGGACCTATTTT. It codes for CSPGQGTYF.

V gene TRBV6-1 combines with J gene TRBJ2-7; 11 nucleotides agree with TRBD2. This CDR3 has 15 amino acids. The germline V gene encodes CDR1 MNHNS and CDR2 SASEGT. V gave up 5 bases and J gave up 3 bases; unmatched junction bases: 6. The CDR3 region is CASSPGLAVVYEQYF. The CDR3 DNA reads as TGTGCCAGCAGTCCGGGACTAGCGGTGGTCTACGAGCAGTACTTC.

This clone turned up a few times. This could be a read error, since a much larger clone is one nucleotide away. V gene TRBV2 combines with J gene TRBJ2-2, with 8 positions matching TRBD1. With 4 bases clipped from V and 3 bases from J, the junction kept 1 base outside the gene matches. CDR3 size: 14 residues. Germline V CDR1 and CDR2: SNHLY, FYNNEI. DNA of the CDR3: TGTGCCAGCAGTGGCAGGGGGCACACCGGGGAGCTGTTTTTT. This translates into CASSGRGHTGELFF. Drawing the rest from reference TRBV2 and TRBJ2-2, the complete variable domain is EPEVTQTPSHQVTQMGQEVILRCVPISNHLYFYWYRQILGQKVEFLVSFYNNEISEKSEIFDDQFSVERPDGSNFTLKIRSTKLEDSAMYFCASSGRGHTGELFFGEGSRLTVL.

This rearrangement joins TRBV6-5 to TRBJ1-5, with D uncertain. Between the trimmed V and J ends, which lost 0 bases and 6 bases, there was a span of 6 bases. The CDR3 extends over 13 amino acids. Germline V gene data show CDR1 as MNHEY and CDR2 as SVGAGI. Here the CDR3 DNA reads TGTGCCAGCAGTTACTCGATCGGTCAGCCCCAGCATTTT. The encoded protein is CASSYSIGQPQHF.

The rearrangement joins TRBV5-1 to TRBJ2-5; 9 positions agree with TRBD2. The CDR3 sequence is 17 residues long. V lost 4 bases, J lost 0 bases, and 10 bases stayed unmatched. CDR1 and CDR2 (germline): SGHRS, YFSETQ. As DNA, the CDR3 is TGCGCCAGCAGCCCGGGGGCCGCTAGCGGGAACCAAGAGACCCAGTACTTC. Translated: CASSPGAASGNQETQYF.

This chain uses TRBV4-1 with TRBJ1-1; no definite D call. CDR1 and CDR2 from the germline V gene are MGHRA and YSYEKL. CDR3 length equals 15 residues. The ends were cut back, 1 base at V and 2 bases at J, with 11 bases in the middle. This CDR3 is CASSQVLGGNTEAFF. CDR3 bases: TGCGCCAGCAGCCAAGTTTTGGGCGGCAACACTGAAGCTTTCTTT.

This rearrangement joins TRBV7-6 to TRBJ2-7; D uncertain. This CDR3 has 15 residues. The germline V gene has CDR1 SGHVS and CDR2 FNYEAQ. V gave up 1 base and J gave up 0 bases, with 10 bases separating them. This CDR3 reads CASSLVSPYSYEQYF. Written as DNA, the CDR3 is TGTGCCAGCAGCTTAGTTTCCCCTTACTCCTACGAGCAGTACTTC.

This chain uses TRBV7-6 with TRBJ2-5; D is possibly TRBD2 (7 bases). This CDR3 is 14 amino acids long. Germline V gene sequence: CDR1 SGHVS, CDR2 FNYEAQ. V was pared by 5 bases and J by 5 bases, with 15 bases between. CDR3 nucleotide sequence: TGTGCCAGCAGCCGGGGCGGGGGCGCGGAGACCCAGTACTTC. Amino acids: CASSRGGGAETQYF.

The chain recombines TRBV5-1 with TRBJ2-5, with TRBD1 matching over 7 bases. The junction had 4 bases not matched to a gene; V was cut back by 2 bases and J by 0 bases. The CDR3 has 15 amino acids. Germline V gene sequence: CDR1 SGHRS, CDR2 YFSETQ. The CDR3 region is CASSLQGPHQETQYF. The DNA for the CDR3 is TGCGCCAGCAGCTTACAGGGGCCCCACCAAGAGACCCAGTACTTC.

The chain combines TRBV27 with TRBJ2-3; 8 nucleotides agree with TRBD2. Looked up from germline, CDR1 is MNHEY and CDR2 is SMNVEV (reference sequence). V lost 5 bases and J lost 4; bases outside the gene matches: 8. The CDR3 extends over 15 amino acids. The CDR3 region is CASSTLAGRADTQYF. CDR3 DNA: TGTGCCAGCAGTACGTTAGCGGGGAGGGCAGATACGCAGTATTTT.

This chain uses TRBV5-1 with TRBJ2-1; D perhaps matches TRBD2 (5 bases). From germline, CDR1 is SGHRS and CDR2 YFSETQ. V was cut by 7 bases and J by 4 bases, with 12 bases left in between. The CDR3 length is 13 residues. The CDR3: CASAEARYNEQFF. As DNA, the CDR3 is TGCGCCAGCGCGGAGGCGAGGTACAATGAGCAGTTCTTC.

The J gene is TRBJ1-5, the V gene TRBV6-1, with TRBD1 matching over 8 bases. The CDR3 loop spans 15 amino acids. The trim removed 6 bases at V and 2 bases at J, leaving 6 bases unmatched. The germline V gene encodes CDR1 MNHNS and CDR2 SASEGT. CDR3 sequence (DNA): TGTGCCAGCAGAGACAGGGGAGTGGGCAATCAGCCCCAGCATTTT. This gives the protein CASRDRGVGNQPQHF.

The V and J genes are TRBV6-5 and TRBJ1-2; TRBD1 matches 8 bases. Losses at the gene ends were 5 bases for V and 4 bases for J; bases not matched to a gene: 6. The CDR3 spans 14 residues. Germline assignment: CDR1 MNHEY and CDR2 SVGAGI. Here the CDR3 reads CASSPGGPGYGYTF. The CDR3, as DNA: TGTGCCAGCAGTCCAGGGGGCCCGGGCTATGGCTACACCTTC.

The chain combines TRBV29-1 with TRBJ1-2, with 7 bases fitting TRBD1. The length of the CDR3 is 11 residues. Germline lookup yields CDR1 SQVTM and CDR2 ANQGSEA. The trim removed 3 bases at V and 8 bases at J, leaving 3 bases unmatched. This CDR3 reads CSVDQGEGYTF. The DNA for the CDR3 is TGCAGCGTTGACCAGGGGGAGGGCTACACCTTC.

V usage is TRBV27 and J usage is TRBJ2-7; D is possibly TRBD2 (6 bases). Trimming removed 7 bases at V and 2 bases at J, with 9 bases between. This CDR3 has 12 residues. The germline V gene has CDR1 MNHEY and CDR2 SMNVEV (reference sequence). The CDR3: CASTGGAYEQYF. CDR3 DNA sequence: TGTGCCAGCACTGGAGGGGCCTACGAGCAGTACTTC.

The V and J genes are TRBV5-4 and TRBJ2-2, with D uncertain. Between the trimmed V and J ends, which lost 5 bases and 5 bases, there was a span of 13 bases. The CDR3 has 14 amino acids. Germline loops: CDR1 SGHNT, CDR2 YYREEE (reference sequence). For the CDR3, the DNA is TGTGCCAGCAGTTTGAAAAGACTTACCGGGGAGCTGTTTTTT. Translating gives CASSLKRLTGELFF.

The chain is built from TRBV9 and TRBJ1-2; D perhaps matches TRBD1 (6 bases). Trimming cost V 3 bases and J 3 bases, with 42 bases left between them. The CDR3 is made up of 24 amino acids. CDR1 is SGDLS, CDR2 YYNGEE, per germline. CDR3 DNA: TGTGCCAGCAGCGACTCCCTGTTGGGGGCCCGAGGTTCCTCAGACCCCGATGCCTACTATGGCTACACCTTC. The encoded protein is CASSDSLLGARGSSDPDAYYGYTF.

The V call is TRBV9, the J call TRBJ1-1, with D unresolved. Looked up from germline, CDR1 is SGDLS and CDR2 is YYNGEE. V was cut by 0 bases and J by 5 bases, with 5 bases left in between. This CDR3 region has 12 residues. Here the CDR3 reads CASSVGGTEAFF. The CDR3 DNA sequence: TGTGCCAGCAGCGTAGGTGGGACTGAAGCTTTCTTT.

V gene TRBV27 combines with J gene TRBJ2-5; no clear D. The CDR3 totals 11 residues. Germline values: CDR1 MNHEY, CDR2 SMNVEV (reference sequence). V was trimmed by 8 bases and J by 2 bases, leaving 6 bases between them. Written as DNA, the CDR3 is TGTGCCAGCGAATTTCAAGAGACCCAGTACTTC. Protein: CASEFQETQYF.

The chain joins TRBV1 to TRBJ2-7; the listed D gene, TRBD1, was not tested against the DNA. TRBV1 is shown as a pseudogene. The CDR3 runs to 15 residues. The CDR3 DNA reads as TGCACCAGCAGCCAAGATCCCGACAGGACCTACGAGCAGTACTTC. Its protein is CTSSQDPDRTYEQYF.

The chain links TRBV4-1 to TRBJ1-1; maybe TRBD1 (5 bases). The CDR3 runs to 14 residues. CDR1 and CDR2 (germline): MGHRA, YSYEKL. Trimming removed 6 bases at V and 1 base at J, with 12 bases between. CDR3 protein: CASRPGASNTEAFF. The CDR3 DNA sequence: TGCGCCAGCAGACCCGGGGCCTCGAACACTGAAGCTTTCTTT.